The 21 T cell receptor beta chains reported below all come from one sample, sequenced in a study of molecular identifiers for immune sequencing clone quantification. Each CDR3 protein gets one entry after TCRdb re-called the PCR reads with MiXCR. The table shows about 70,000 distinct CDR3 sequences, with around a sixth occurring only once. Sequenced sample: naive CD8+ T cells from blood, with Jurkat cell RNA spiked in. Subset reported: FACS-sorted CD8+CD4-CCR7+CD45RA+ naive T cells. The source of these receptors is a human donor in good health. Some libraries in this study had Jurkat cell RNA spiked in.

In this sample, this clonotype turned up many times. In DNA, the CDR3 is TGCAGTGCTAGTGCCCTGGGGGCTGGGGAGCCCCAGCATTTT. This translates into CSASALGAGEPQHF. This sequence joins TRBV20-1 and TRBJ1-5; perhaps TRBD1 as D (6 bases). CDR1 and CDR2 from the germline V gene are DFQATT and SNEGSKA (reference sequence). The CDR3 totals 14 residues. Between the trimmed V and J ends, which lost 3 bases and 8 bases, there was a span of 17 bases.

This clonotype was observed many times. The chain uses TRBV6-5 and TRBJ1-1, with D hard to call. CDR1 and CDR2 from the germline V gene are MNHEY and SVGAGI. The germline V and J ends were trimmed by 2 bases and 4 bases, with 11 bases remaining between them. The CDR3 totals 14 residues. For the CDR3, the DNA is TGTGCCAGCAGTTACGAGGGTTATGGCACTGAAGCTTTCTTT. Protein: CASSYEGYGTEAFF.

This clonotype was counted at least ten times. The V gene is TRBV20-1, the J gene TRBJ1-5; 8 positions agree with TRBD1. CDR3 length: 15 amino acids. The germline V gene encodes CDR1 DFQATT and CDR2 SNEGSKA (reference sequence). The ends lost 5 bases at V and 3 bases at J; junction bases unmatched: 9. The CDR3 nucleotides are TGCAGTGCTGGTAAGCAGGGGGCGATCAATCAGCCCCAGCATTTT. Its protein product is CSAGKQGAINQPQHF.

This clonotype was recorded many times. The chain links TRBV27 to TRBJ2-3; 10 bases agree with TRBD2. CDR1 MNHEY and CDR2 SMNVEV come from the germline V gene (reference sequence). The CDR3 extends over 17 amino acids. V lost 6 bases, J lost 0 bases, and 9 bases stayed unmatched. CDR3 in amino acids: CASRPWTSGDSTDTQYF. The CDR3 bases are TGTGCCAGCAGACCATGGACTAGCGGAGATAGCACAGATACGCAGTATTTT.

This clonotype was counted ten times or more. The chain recombines TRBV6-1 with TRBJ1-1; D remains unclear. The V and J ends lost 4 bases and 0 bases respectively, with 6 bases between them. This CDR3 has 13 residues. The V gene's germline CDR1 is MNHNS and CDR2 SASEGT. DNA for the CDR3: TGTGCCAGCAGTGTAGCGATGAACACTGAAGCTTTCTTT. Translated, it gives CASSVAMNTEAFF.

This clonotype was picked up many times. This chain joins TRBV20-1 and TRBJ2-3; 15 bases map to TRBD2. The trim removed 6 bases at V and 5 bases at J, leaving 6 bases unmatched. The germline V gene has CDR1 DFQATT and CDR2 SNEGSKA (reference sequence). This CDR3 has 15 residues. DNA for the CDR3: TGCAGTGCAGCCGGACTAGCGGGAGGGGGAGATACGCAGTATTTT. Amino acid sequence: CSAAGLAGGGDTQYF.

This clonotype has at least ten counts. The chain uses TRBV30 and TRBJ2-7; no clear D. The CDR3 is made up of 12 amino acids. The V end lost 3 bases, the J end lost 0 bases, and 6 bases lay between the germline ends. Germline CDR1 GTSNPN, CDR2 SVGIG (reference sequence). The CDR3 here is CAWSSDSYEQYF. As DNA, the CDR3 is TGTGCCTGGAGCTCGGACTCCTACGAGCAGTACTTC. Based on the CDR3 plus reference TRBV30 and TRBJ2-7, the full variable domain is SQTIHQWPATLVQPVGSPLSLECTVEGTSNPNLYWYRQAAGRGLQLLFYSVGIGQISSEVPQNLSASRPQDRQFILSSKKLLLSDSGFYLCAWSSDSYEQYFGPGTRLTVT.

Details on this clonotype: This sequence may be a read error, since a much larger clone differs from it by one base. The chain joins TRBV30 to TRBJ2-1, with D perhaps TRBD1 (5 bases). CDR3 size: 11 residues. Germline V gene data show CDR1 as GTSNPN and CDR2 as SVGIG (reference sequence). CDR3: CAWSVDNGQFF. CDR3 nucleotide sequence: TGTGCCTGGAGTGTGGACAATGGGCAGTTCTTC.

A few counts support this clonotype. This chain links TRBV11-2 with TRBJ2-1; maybe TRBD1 (6 bases). CDR3 length: 13 amino acids. Trimming left V 5 bases short and J 6 bases short, with 11 bases between. CDR1 is SGHAT and CDR2 is FQNNGV in the germline V gene. In DNA, the CDR3 is TGTGCCAGCAGCCACAGGGTGATCAATGAGCAGTTCTTC. Residues: CASSHRVINEQFF.

This clonotype was seen many times. This chain connects TRBV29-1 to TRBJ2-4; no firm D call. V was shortened by 4 bases and J by 1 base, with 11 bases between the two germline ends. The CDR3 spans 14 residues. Looked up from germline, CDR1 is SQVTM and CDR2 is ANQGSEA. The CDR3 loop reads CSVVGYEAKNIQYF. CDR3 in DNA: TGCAGCGTTGTGGGGTACGAGGCCAAAAACATTCAGTACTTC. The full variable domain, in which reference TRBV29-1 and TRBJ2-4 provide the parts outside the CDR3, is SAVISQKPSRDICQRGTSLTIQCQVDSQVTMMFWYRQQPGQSLTLIATANQGSEATYESGFVIDKFPISRPNLTFSTLTVSNMSPEDSSIYLCSVVGYEAKNIQYFGAGTRLSVL.

This clonotype has just a few counts. V gene TRBV5-4 combines with J gene TRBJ1-1; TRBD1 matches 9 bases. Germline CDR1 SGHNT, CDR2 YYREEE (reference sequence). V shed 4 bases, J shed 5 bases, and the junction held 9 bases outside the gene matches. There are 15 residues in the CDR3. The CDR3 nucleotides are TGTGCCAGCAGCCTGGGGACAGGGATTCGAACTGAAGCTTTCTTT. Its translation: CASSLGTGIRTEAFF.

This clonotype was observed many times. The junction differs from germline at one of its ends, possibly a read error. The chain is built from TRBV28 and TRBJ2-1; 7 bases line up with TRBD1. The CDR3 is 13 amino acids. Looked up from germline, CDR1 is MDHEN and CDR2 is SYDVKM. The CDR3 loop is CASRLQGNPEVVF. CDR3 DNA: TGTGCCAGCAGGCTACAGGGGAATCCGGAAGTGGTCTTC.

Ten or more counts support this clonotype. V and J are TRBV20-1 and TRBJ2-5, with 8 positions matching TRBD2. The germline V gene has CDR1 DFQATT and CDR2 SNEGSKA (reference sequence). The CDR3 runs to 19 residues. V dropped 1 base and J dropped 4; count of bases not matched to a gene: 20. The CDR3 region has the DNA TGCAGTGCTAGAGCCTACCTGGATCAGCGGGAGCGGATTCGAGAGACCCAGTACTTC. It specifies CSARAYLDQRERIRETQYF.

Many counts were recorded for this clonotype. The chain employs TRBV27 and TRBJ2-4, with D possibly being TRBD1 (5 bases). Germline CDR1 reads MNHEY; CDR2 reads SMNVEV (reference sequence). The CDR3 spans 17 residues. V lost 5 bases and J 0 bases, leaving 17 bases between the germline ends. The CDR3 here is CASSRNDRRKAKNIQYF. The CDR3 region has the DNA TGTGCCAGCAGTAGAAACGACAGACGGAAAGCCAAAAACATTCAGTACTTC.

In regard to this clonotype: Because the CDR3 is missing its conserved closing phenylalanine or tryptophan, this is likely a read error. V gene TRBV7-6 combines with J gene TRBJ2-1, with 11 positions matching TRBD2. This CDR3 is 15 amino acids long. The germline CDR1 and CDR2 sequences are SGHVS and FNYEAQ. V shed 5 bases and J 9 bases; nucleotides not matched to a gene: 9. The CDR3 is CASSPGLAGGGEQFL. The CDR3 nucleotides read TGTGCCAGCAGCCCAGGTCTAGCGGGAGGCGGTGAGCAGTTCCTC.

The gene calls are TRBV5-1 and TRBJ1-3; D uncertain. V lost 8 bases and J 0 bases, leaving 15 bases between the germline ends. In germline, CDR1 is SGHRS, CDR2 YFSETQ. The CDR3 consists of 15 residues. Written as DNA, the CDR3 is TGCGCCAGTAGTCTGGGATTATCCTCTGGAAACACCATATATTTT. It codes for CASSLGLSSGNTIYF.

This clonotype was observed a few times. This may come from a read error, since a much larger clone is one base off. The chain combines TRBV28 with TRBJ1-4, with D perhaps TRBD1 (6 bases). The CDR3 runs 16 residues. With 4 bases removed from V and 3 bases from J, the gap between germline ends came to 15 bases. Germline CDR1 and CDR2: MDHEN and SYDVKM. The CDR3 DNA reads as TGTGCCAGCAGTTGGCGGGGGGCGCATGCTAATGAAAAACTGTTTTTT. This translates into CASSWRGAHANEKLFF.

V gene TRBV29-1 combines with J gene TRBJ1-2, with 10 nucleotides matching TRBD1. This CDR3 has 15 amino acids. The germline V gene has CDR1 SQVTM and CDR2 ANQGSEA. With V trimmed by 3 bases and J by 1 base, 5 bases remained unmatched. The CDR3 here is CSVDSGTGDNYGYTF. The CDR3 DNA reads as TGCAGCGTTGACTCCGGGACAGGGGATAACTATGGCTACACCTTC.

This clonotype was detected many times. The V and J genes are TRBV4-3 and TRBJ2-2; 8 bases line up with TRBD1. This CDR3 has 14 residues. V shed 5 bases, J shed 7 bases, and the junction held 6 bases outside the gene matches. Germline assignment: CDR1 LGHNA and CDR2 YSLEER. CDR3 bases: TGCGCCAGCAGCATCGGACAGGGCGTCGGGGAGCTGTTTTTT. Translating it yields CASSIGQGVGELFF.

This clonotype was detected many times. The chain employs TRBV7-9 and TRBJ2-3; 7 nucleotides align to TRBD2. Germline CDR1 reads SEHNR; CDR2 reads FQNEAQ (reference sequence). The CDR3 is made up of 15 amino acids. J was trimmed by 5 bases and V by 3 bases; bases with no gene match: 8. The CDR3 sequence is CASSFRAGAGDTQYF. The DNA of the CDR3 is TGTGCCAGCAGCTTCCGGGCGGGAGCAGGAGATACGCAGTATTTT.

This clonotype was recorded at least ten times. This chain connects TRBV9 to TRBJ1-1; D call uncertain. The CDR3 contains 12 residues. The V end was cut by 0 bases, the J end by 4 bases, with 4 bases between. Germline lookup yields CDR1 SGDLS and CDR2 YYNGEE. The CDR3 nucleotides read TGTGCCAGCAGCGTAGCGGTCACTGAAGCTTTCTTT. This translates into CASSVAVTEAFF.